Sequencing of this T cell receptor beta chain was carried out in a study of T cell repertoires in cytomegalovirus infection. CDR1 is SGDLS and CDR2 is YYNGEE in the germline V gene. Trimming took 5 bases from V and 1 from J, leaving 18 bases between them. This CDR3 has 16 residues. TCRdb reprocessed the reads via MiXCR and lists one record per CDR3 protein. The table lists roughly 90,000 distinct CDR3 sequences, more than 20% of them singletons. As for this clonotype: The antigen is unknown.

The V and J genes are TRBV9 and TRBJ1-1; D possibly corresponds to TRBD1 (5 bases). Sequencing was performed on CD8+ T cells from cultured PBMCs, taken from culture after CMV antigen stimulation. The origin of this receptor is a human donor in good health (CMV status not recorded). Some clones in this sample may be carry-over from other donors' samples. The CDR3 sequence is CASSTAEDTGNTEAFF. In DNA, the CDR3 is TGTGCCAGCAGTACGGCGGAGGACACCGGGAACACTGAAGCTTTCTTT.